This T cell receptor (beta chain) derives from a study of blood T cell repertoires in COVID-19 (TCRdb year 2020). In the study overall: Samples from collaborators originated in the United States, Italy and Spain and spanned both the acute and convalescent phases of COVID-19. The material from the prospective study consisted of cDNA or gDNA derived from T cells, B-cell-depleted T cells, or PBMCs. Subjects who had been exposed to COVID-19, were actively infected with it, or had recovered from it provided the deeply sampled blood TCRbeta repertoires that made up the dataset. The repertoires were released in a freely available public database intended as a resource for research on the immune response to SARS-CoV-2. Samples came from the ongoing ImmuneRACE study (first 160 participants) plus 1,254 subjects from 6 global collaborators. The sample metadata nearly always contained a de-identified subject ID, COVID-19 status, age in years and sex. HLA class I and class II types, where available, came from metadata supplied by the sample provider rather than from assay-based typing. General conclusions and limits of the study: The quantity of clinical and demographic metadata differed by source and by participant and was supplied without curation.

The immunoSEQ Assay, a bias-controlled multiplex PCR, was used to amplify TCRbeta CDR3 regions from genomic DNA. In the source study's methods: Within the assay, amplification of reference gene primers was used to estimate how many nucleated cells each sample contained. To quantify the absolute abundance of each unique TCRbeta CDR3 rearrangement, sequence reads were collapsed and filtered. For each sample, productive Simpson clonality was calculated as the square root of Simpson's diversity index over productive rearrangements. Not all clones reach the TCRdb copy of this immuneACCESS table, which keeps in-frame sequences only. Checked studies attribute under half of the gap to unresolved V genes and leave the rest unexplained. That table is the source of V, J and clone size, and D and trimming were worked out from the DNA. This sample comprises roughly 220,000 clones, about four fifths of them detected only once. Approximately 1.2% of the sample goes to the ten largest clones.

Enrolling through a virtual design, the prospective study's participants ranged in age from roughly 18 to 95 years and lived across roughly 23 United States geographic areas. In the prospective study, participants were assigned to cohorts based on the clinical history participants reported in a screening survey and a study questionnaire. In the prospective study, whole blood, serum and a nasopharyngeal or oropharyngeal swab were collected from each participant by mobile phlebotomists. Additional blood draws and questionnaires over an approximately two-month period could optionally be provided by prospective study participants. Prospective study blood samples were shipped either frozen or at room temperature before DNA extraction. A word on this clone: No antigen is known for it. At one boundary the junction diverges from the germline segment, which might be a read error.

In the germline V gene, CDR1 corresponds to MNHNS and CDR2 to SASEGT. The CDR3, from cysteine to phenylalanine, totals 15 residues. Only the CDR3 DNA is retained, 45 bases long and in frame from the first base. The chain is encoded by TRBV6-1 joined to TRBJ2-3, with the D gene not clear enough to name. The receptor was isolated from a woman aged 40 to 50 with acute COVID-19. Source material: PBMCs or T cells enriched from blood (not recorded which). The CDR3 reads as follows: CASSEAVSGLDTQYF. DNA sequence: TGTGCCAGCAGCGAAGCTGTGTCAGGCCTAGATACGCAGTATTTT.